What follows is one T cell receptor (beta chain) and its context. Its matching antigen is unknown. Germline is not matched at one junction end, which may reflect a read error. The data derive from a study of tumor and adjacent non-tumor tissue in lung cancer. The overall study: Each sample yielded 3.5 million to 5 million productive TCRbeta reads on average.

A modified ARM-PCR protocol with three rounds of nested PCR amplified TCRbeta. In TCRdb, the multiplex PCR reads were re-called with MiXCR into one record per CDR3 protein. The sample contains just over 200,000 distinct CDR3 sequences, 60% to 75% of which appear only once. Germline V gene data show CDR1 as SGHNT and CDR2 as YENEEA. This CDR3 has 15 amino acids. Study-level points and caveats: Patients with more diverse tumor TCRs had worse survival.

This sample's RNA came from whole unsorted tissue. The clonotype originates from a man aged 55 to 69 with non-small cell lung cancer. The sequencing input was lung tumor tissue. The rearrangement joins TRBV11-3 to TRBJ2-5; D possibly corresponds to TRBD2 (7 bases). Here the CDR3 DNA reads TGTGCCAGCAGCGCGACTAGGTGGGAGGGGGAGACCCAGTACTTT. It yields the protein CASSATRWEGETQYF.